This T cell receptor beta chain was sequenced for a study of shared clonotypes between healthy human individuals. Study background: Each donor's CD4 naive and CD4 memory cells filled three plates apiece, CD8 naive two, and CD8 memory one. Whole-study findings and limits: At large depth, rarefaction still showed sorted-subset sequencing to be incomplete.

CD45RO-negative cells were positively selected for CCR7, leaving out terminally differentiated effector memory CD45RA+ cells. CDR1 and CDR2 from the germline V gene are MNHNY and SVGAGI (reference sequence). This CDR3 region has 14 residues. Trimming left V 4 bases short and J 3 bases short, with 13 bases between. In the original analysis: ImmunoSEQ sequences covered only the junction and lacked quality scores; filtering therefore differed. Measured with immunoSEQ multiplex PCR; TCRdb has only the in-frame clones, and not every one. For V, J and clone size, that table is used; D and trimming come from the DNA. The table shows over 2 million clones, with less than 95% occurring only once. A remark on this clone: Antigen specificity is unknown.

The TCR originated in a man between 18 and 29 years old in good health. The chain employs TRBV6-6 and TRBJ2-7, with D possibly being TRBD1 (6 bases). Sequencing was carried out using naive CD8+ T cells sorted from blood. Here the CDR3 DNA reads TGTGCCAGCAGTTCCACAGGGTACCACTACGAGCAGTACTTC. It yields the protein CASSSTGYHYEQYF.